This TCR beta chain was sequenced in a study of cytomegalovirus exposure and HLA in healthy donors. In the study overall: Earlier sequencing of about 179 million T cells yielded 100 million to 120 million unique TCR beta sequences. Findings of the study overall: Available immune exposure information covered CMV serostatus only. Listed as cytomegalovirus-associated were about 160 TCR beta chains. TCR beta V- and J-gene trimming was later associated with a missense DCLRE1C variant.

Use of 60 Vbeta and 13 Jbeta primers characterized the PCR. Some clones are missing from TCRdb's copy, which holds only in-frame ones; the method was immunoSEQ multiplex PCR. The sample holds 100,000 or so clones, 81% seen once. This clone has just one count. Antigen: not known. V lost 3 bases to trimming and J lost 4 bases; unmatched junction nucleotides: 6. This CDR3 has 15 amino acids. Per germline, CDR1 ENHRY and CDR2 SYGVKD. The sequenced sample consisted of PBMCs. J is TRBJ2-1 and V is TRBV10-3; 7 bases match TRBD1. The source is a middle-aged man in good health and CMV-seronegative. The CDR3 here is CAISEEGAMYNEQFF. Written as DNA, the CDR3 is TGTGCCATCAGTGAAGAGGGGGCGATGTACAATGAGCAGTTCTTC.